This is a list of T cell receptor beta chains from one sample in a study of CD8 T cells in ankylosing spondylitis. TCRdb called the 5' RACE reads again in MiXCR, with one record for every CDR3 protein. The data hold about 750,000 distinct CDR3 sequences, with 15% to 20% observed a single time. The material sequenced was blood, either unsorted or a sorted T cell fraction (not recorded which). These receptors all stem from a male donor with ankylosing spondylitis. The CDR3 runs from the conserved cysteine through the conserved F or W.

j_call: TRBJ1-5
v_call: TRBV4-3
cdr3_aa: CASSQDEAQPQHF

j_call: TRBJ1-2
v_call: TRBV20-1
cdr3_aa: CSGRADRGLYGYTF

j_call: TRBJ2-1
v_call: TRBV3-1
cdr3_aa: CASSHGTTHLEQFF

j_call: TRBJ1-1
v_call: TRBV15
cdr3_aa: CATSRGGGFQDTEAFF

j_call: TRBJ1-5
v_call: TRBV20-1
cdr3_aa: CSARDHKEVGNQPQHF

j_call: TRBJ2-4
v_call: TRBV29-1
cdr3_aa: CSVVGARGNIQYF

j_call: TRBJ2-3
v_call: TRBV6-2/TRBV6-3
cdr3_aa: CASSFLNIGTDTQYF

j_call: TRBJ1-3
v_call: TRBV11-2
cdr3_aa: CASSLLASSGNTIYF

j_call: TRBJ2-1
v_call: TRBV11-2
cdr3_aa: CASSLVAGFYNEQFF

j_call: TRBJ1-1
v_call: TRBV28
cdr3_aa: CASSLPTDGLNTEAFF

j_call: TRBJ1-1
v_call: TRBV29-1
cdr3_aa: CSDRYNTEAFF

j_call: TRBJ1-6
v_call: TRBV20-1
cdr3_aa: CSALPLDSNSPLHF

j_call: TRBJ2-5
v_call: TRBV18
cdr3_aa: CASSHAAGGETQYF

j_call: TRBJ1-5
v_call: TRBV28
cdr3_aa: CASGAGYQPQHF

j_call: TRBJ2-1
v_call: TRBV6-5
cdr3_aa: CASSYDDRGHEQFF

j_call: TRBJ2-3
v_call: TRBV12-3/TRBV12-4
cdr3_aa: CASSSSGSGDTQYF

j_call: TRBJ2-1
v_call: TRBV6-2/TRBV6-3
cdr3_aa: CASSYGPEEVISYNEQFF

j_call: TRBJ1-5
v_call: TRBV6-1
cdr3_aa: CASRPGAFNQPQHF

j_call: TRBJ2-5
v_call: TRBV7-9
cdr3_aa: CASSGQTSRRETQYF

j_call: TRBJ2-1
v_call: TRBV7-6
cdr3_aa: CASSLDGTVYNEQFF

j_call: TRBJ1-5
v_call: TRBV27
cdr3_aa: CASSQRGDSNQPQHF

j_call: TRBJ1-2
v_call: TRBV4-1
cdr3_aa: CASSQEANAGTGDGYTF

j_call: TRBJ2-1
v_call: TRBV28
cdr3_aa: CASSHRTSGTDPRFYNEQFF

j_call: TRBJ2-3
v_call: TRBV9
cdr3_aa: CASSLGGGTSTDTQYF

j_call: TRBJ1-4
v_call: TRBV29-1
cdr3_aa: CSAALRVGMGEKLFF

j_call: TRBJ2-7
v_call: TRBV19
cdr3_aa: CASSIGSDYEQYF

j_call: TRBJ2-5
v_call: TRBV11-2
cdr3_aa: CASSRGQGDSGRVTQYF

j_call: TRBJ1-1
v_call: TRBV18
cdr3_aa: CASSSDRVSTEAFF

j_call: TRBJ1-1
v_call: TRBV5-1
cdr3_aa: CASSVEQGMNTEAFF

j_call: TRBJ1-2
v_call: TRBV5-1
cdr3_aa: CASSLVPAEGYTF

j_call: TRBJ1-1
v_call: TRBV29-1
cdr3_aa: CSVLTNTEAFF

j_call: TRBJ2-7
v_call: TRBV7-3
cdr3_aa: CASSLIQGYEQYF

j_call: TRBJ1-5
v_call: TRBV5-1
cdr3_aa: CASSLDGGNQPQHF

j_call: TRBJ1-1
v_call: TRBV20-1
cdr3_aa: CSASRDSYITEAFF

j_call: TRBJ2-3
v_call: TRBV28
cdr3_aa: CASSLSRGLTDTQYF

j_call: TRBJ1-1
v_call: TRBV7-9
cdr3_aa: CASSLDRTGMNTEAFF

j_call: TRBJ2-5
v_call: TRBV4-1
cdr3_aa: CASSRPGLAGGPEETQYF

j_call: TRBJ2-2
v_call: TRBV7-2
cdr3_aa: CASSLAPPGPGGELFF

j_call: TRBJ1-1
v_call: TRBV7-9
cdr3_aa: CASRRDPTGAFF

j_call: TRBJ2-1
v_call: TRBV5-1
cdr3_aa: CASSLAVAGAYNEQFF

j_call: TRBJ2-7
v_call: TRBV5-1
cdr3_aa: CASRDIGSGNPYEQYF

j_call: TRBJ1-1
v_call: TRBV20-1
cdr3_aa: CSAPTGPGTEAFF

j_call: TRBJ2-1
v_call: TRBV11-2
cdr3_aa: CASSPGGSGSVSEQFF

j_call: TRBJ1-1
v_call: TRBV12-3/TRBV12-4
cdr3_aa: CASSLGQPTNTEAFF

j_call: TRBJ2-7
v_call: TRBV7-9
cdr3_aa: CASSLVPERGYEQYF